This T cell receptor (beta chain) comes out of a study of T cells in narcolepsy. At the level of the study: Donors had narcolepsy type 1 or type 2, or were healthy controls. Overall study findings and caveats: Autoreactive HCRT-specific and TRIB2-specific clonotypes were marked in same-patient CSF-versus-blood CD4+ comparisons. No autoreactive T cell clone sequences appeared in some memory CD4+ repertoires. Blood of same and different patients, but not healthy controls, reportedly held recurring autoreactive clonotypes.

The data were produced by immunoSEQ multiplex PCR, yet TCRdb's version contains in-frame clones alone and is incomplete. The sample carries some 13,000 clones, roughly nine tenths recorded once. This clone has a single count. Its matching antigen is unknown. The germline gives CDR1 LNHDA, CDR2 SQIVND (reference sequence). The trim removed 7 bases at V and 3 bases at J, leaving 8 bases unmatched. The CDR3 extends over 14 amino acids. V and J are TRBV19 and TRBJ1-1; TRBD1 matches 7 bases. The source is a human donor with narcolepsy. Input material: CD45RA- memory CD4+ T cells from PBMCs. The CDR3 sequence: CASNRPTGDTEAFF. As DNA, the CDR3 is TGTGCCAGTAATAGACCAACAGGGGACACTGAAGCTTTCTTT.